These T cell receptor beta chains were read from a single sample in a study of T cells after yellow fever vaccination. TCRdb reprocessed the 5' RACE reads with MiXCR, giving one entry per CDR3 protein. This sample carries a few hundred thousand distinct CDR3 sequences, around 6.8% of them seen once, and the ten largest clones take 15% to 20%. This specimen was PBMCs, taken approximately 40 days after the first yellow fever vaccination. The receptors originated from a young man who received the YFV17D yellow fever vaccine. Each CDR3 is given with its conserved first and last residue.

j_gene,v_gene,CDR3aa
TRBJ2-3,TRBV5-1,CASSLERVTDTQYF
TRBJ2-1,TRBV5-4,CASSLELAGAYNEQFF
TRBJ2-1,TRBV7-3,CASSLGAVNEQFF
TRBJ2-1,TRBV5-6,CASSAGRFRDEQFF
TRBJ1-2,TRBV7-9,CASSLVGAGSGYTF
TRBJ2-7,TRBV5-1,CASSLDGTYPDEQYF
TRBJ2-3,TRBV3-1,CASSQGGVDSDTQYF
TRBJ1-1,TRBV3-1,CASSQGRRINFRGLVTEAFF
TRBJ2-4,TRBV7-8,CASSLESTGPGNIQYF
TRBJ2-7,TRBV5-6,CASSLGTGLTIYEQYF
TRBJ1-2,TRBV7-9,CASSYSPGQVDYGYTF
TRBJ2-5,TRBV18,CASSPPTSRGYQETQYF
TRBJ2-6,TRBV29-1,CSVDSDSGANVLTF
TRBJ1-2,TRBV7-9,CASSFGGLDYGYTF
TRBJ2-2,TRBV29-1,CSVLGLAGAPGELFF
TRBJ2-3,TRBV20-1,CRAARSTDTQYF
TRBJ2-6,TRBV11-2,CASSSTGTGVFGANVLTF
TRBJ1-2,TRBV4-3,CASSQSRTGGYGYTF
TRBJ2-5,TRBV9,CASSSQGAGAQETQYF
TRBJ2-1,TRBV2,CASSGWGTSGGNEQFF
TRBJ2-3,TRBV5-5,CASSLIAGTDTQYF
TRBJ1-2,TRBV7-2,CASSGQSNYGYTF
TRBJ2-2,TRBV4-3,CASSQDSIANTGELFF
TRBJ2-1,TRBV25-1,CASLAGGHNEQFF
TRBJ1-1,TRBV7-2,CASSYGGADTEAFF
TRBJ2-1,TRBV5-8,CASSPLVGRDEQFF
TRBJ2-5,TRBV6-1,CASSRPRLAGDQETQYF
TRBJ1-2,TRBV7-2,CASRRTGGGYTF
TRBJ2-3,TRBV20-1,CIWGKGPRIDTQYF
TRBJ2-3,TRBV9,CASSVRQGWTDTQYF
TRBJ1-2,TRBV10-3,CAISGQSFYRYTF
TRBJ2-3,TRBV5-4,CASSRQNTQYF
TRBJ2-5,TRBV9,CASSPRGQSKETQYF
TRBJ2-1,TRBV6-1,CASNPYAGSGEQFF
TRBJ1-2,TRBV5-8,CASSLIGEYGYTF
TRBJ2-5,TRBV7-6,CASSLTGSQETQYF
TRBJ2-3,TRBV7-9,CASSTGTGFGTDTQYF
TRBJ2-5,TRBV11-2,CAISPTGQGRETQYF
TRBJ2-5,TRBV20-1,CSAPGAGAETQYF
TRBJ2-7,TRBV19,CASSTRGGLSYEQYF
TRBJ2-3,TRBV9,CASSVWSGGEDTQYF
TRBJ2-3,TRBV5-1,CASSKWTGKDDTQYF
TRBJ2-7,TRBV5-1,CASSLGLAGATYEQYF
TRBJ2-5,TRBV27,CASSTRGGWETQYF
TRBJ1-6,TRBV7-2,CASSLDGGRLHF
TRBJ1-6,TRBV5-6,CASSFGTDTPLHF
TRBJ2-1,TRBV5-6,CASSLETYYNEQFF
TRBJ2-3,TRBV6-5,CASSSPTSGVIDTQYF